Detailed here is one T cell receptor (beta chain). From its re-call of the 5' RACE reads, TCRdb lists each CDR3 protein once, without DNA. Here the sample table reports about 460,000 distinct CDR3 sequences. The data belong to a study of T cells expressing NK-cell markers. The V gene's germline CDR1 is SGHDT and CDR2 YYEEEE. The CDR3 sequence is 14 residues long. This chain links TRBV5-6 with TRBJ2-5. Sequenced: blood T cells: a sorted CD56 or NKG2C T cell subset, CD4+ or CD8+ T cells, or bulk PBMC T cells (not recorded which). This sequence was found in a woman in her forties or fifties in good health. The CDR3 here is CASSVGSTQETQYF.